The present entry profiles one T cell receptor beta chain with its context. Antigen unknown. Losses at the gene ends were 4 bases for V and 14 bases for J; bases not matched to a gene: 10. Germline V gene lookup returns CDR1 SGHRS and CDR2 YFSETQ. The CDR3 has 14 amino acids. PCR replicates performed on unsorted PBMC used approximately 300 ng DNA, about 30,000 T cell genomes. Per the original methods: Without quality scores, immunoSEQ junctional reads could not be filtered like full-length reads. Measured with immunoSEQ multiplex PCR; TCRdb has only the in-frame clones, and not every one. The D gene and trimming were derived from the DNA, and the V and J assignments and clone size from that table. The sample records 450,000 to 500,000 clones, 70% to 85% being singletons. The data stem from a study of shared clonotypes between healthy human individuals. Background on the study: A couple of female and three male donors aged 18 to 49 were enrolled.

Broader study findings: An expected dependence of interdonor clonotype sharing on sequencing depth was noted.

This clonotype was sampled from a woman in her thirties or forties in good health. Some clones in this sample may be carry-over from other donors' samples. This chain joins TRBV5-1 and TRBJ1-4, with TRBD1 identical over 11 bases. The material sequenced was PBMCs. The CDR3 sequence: CASSRGQGDGMLFF. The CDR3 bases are TGCGCCAGCAGCCGGGGACAGGGGGATGGAATGCTGTTTTTT.